Given below is one T cell receptor beta chain in context. The data were taken from a study of blood T cell repertoires in COVID-19. Germline assignment: CDR1 SGHDT and CDR2 YYEEEE. J lost 2 bases, V lost 0 bases, and 6 bases had no gene match. The CDR3 spans 17 residues. Measured with immunoSEQ multiplex PCR; TCRdb has only the in-frame clones, and not every one. Of approximately 310,000 clones in the sample, approximately 89% were seen once. The chain joins TRBV5-6 to TRBJ2-2; 8 bases agree with TRBD2. The clonotype comes from a woman in her forties or fifties who had recovered from COVID-19. Sequenced: peripheral blood. Here the CDR3 reads CASSLAGGTFNTGELFF. The CDR3 coding sequence is TGTGCCAGCAGCTTGGCGGGAGGGACTTTTAACACCGGGGAGCTGTTTTTT.